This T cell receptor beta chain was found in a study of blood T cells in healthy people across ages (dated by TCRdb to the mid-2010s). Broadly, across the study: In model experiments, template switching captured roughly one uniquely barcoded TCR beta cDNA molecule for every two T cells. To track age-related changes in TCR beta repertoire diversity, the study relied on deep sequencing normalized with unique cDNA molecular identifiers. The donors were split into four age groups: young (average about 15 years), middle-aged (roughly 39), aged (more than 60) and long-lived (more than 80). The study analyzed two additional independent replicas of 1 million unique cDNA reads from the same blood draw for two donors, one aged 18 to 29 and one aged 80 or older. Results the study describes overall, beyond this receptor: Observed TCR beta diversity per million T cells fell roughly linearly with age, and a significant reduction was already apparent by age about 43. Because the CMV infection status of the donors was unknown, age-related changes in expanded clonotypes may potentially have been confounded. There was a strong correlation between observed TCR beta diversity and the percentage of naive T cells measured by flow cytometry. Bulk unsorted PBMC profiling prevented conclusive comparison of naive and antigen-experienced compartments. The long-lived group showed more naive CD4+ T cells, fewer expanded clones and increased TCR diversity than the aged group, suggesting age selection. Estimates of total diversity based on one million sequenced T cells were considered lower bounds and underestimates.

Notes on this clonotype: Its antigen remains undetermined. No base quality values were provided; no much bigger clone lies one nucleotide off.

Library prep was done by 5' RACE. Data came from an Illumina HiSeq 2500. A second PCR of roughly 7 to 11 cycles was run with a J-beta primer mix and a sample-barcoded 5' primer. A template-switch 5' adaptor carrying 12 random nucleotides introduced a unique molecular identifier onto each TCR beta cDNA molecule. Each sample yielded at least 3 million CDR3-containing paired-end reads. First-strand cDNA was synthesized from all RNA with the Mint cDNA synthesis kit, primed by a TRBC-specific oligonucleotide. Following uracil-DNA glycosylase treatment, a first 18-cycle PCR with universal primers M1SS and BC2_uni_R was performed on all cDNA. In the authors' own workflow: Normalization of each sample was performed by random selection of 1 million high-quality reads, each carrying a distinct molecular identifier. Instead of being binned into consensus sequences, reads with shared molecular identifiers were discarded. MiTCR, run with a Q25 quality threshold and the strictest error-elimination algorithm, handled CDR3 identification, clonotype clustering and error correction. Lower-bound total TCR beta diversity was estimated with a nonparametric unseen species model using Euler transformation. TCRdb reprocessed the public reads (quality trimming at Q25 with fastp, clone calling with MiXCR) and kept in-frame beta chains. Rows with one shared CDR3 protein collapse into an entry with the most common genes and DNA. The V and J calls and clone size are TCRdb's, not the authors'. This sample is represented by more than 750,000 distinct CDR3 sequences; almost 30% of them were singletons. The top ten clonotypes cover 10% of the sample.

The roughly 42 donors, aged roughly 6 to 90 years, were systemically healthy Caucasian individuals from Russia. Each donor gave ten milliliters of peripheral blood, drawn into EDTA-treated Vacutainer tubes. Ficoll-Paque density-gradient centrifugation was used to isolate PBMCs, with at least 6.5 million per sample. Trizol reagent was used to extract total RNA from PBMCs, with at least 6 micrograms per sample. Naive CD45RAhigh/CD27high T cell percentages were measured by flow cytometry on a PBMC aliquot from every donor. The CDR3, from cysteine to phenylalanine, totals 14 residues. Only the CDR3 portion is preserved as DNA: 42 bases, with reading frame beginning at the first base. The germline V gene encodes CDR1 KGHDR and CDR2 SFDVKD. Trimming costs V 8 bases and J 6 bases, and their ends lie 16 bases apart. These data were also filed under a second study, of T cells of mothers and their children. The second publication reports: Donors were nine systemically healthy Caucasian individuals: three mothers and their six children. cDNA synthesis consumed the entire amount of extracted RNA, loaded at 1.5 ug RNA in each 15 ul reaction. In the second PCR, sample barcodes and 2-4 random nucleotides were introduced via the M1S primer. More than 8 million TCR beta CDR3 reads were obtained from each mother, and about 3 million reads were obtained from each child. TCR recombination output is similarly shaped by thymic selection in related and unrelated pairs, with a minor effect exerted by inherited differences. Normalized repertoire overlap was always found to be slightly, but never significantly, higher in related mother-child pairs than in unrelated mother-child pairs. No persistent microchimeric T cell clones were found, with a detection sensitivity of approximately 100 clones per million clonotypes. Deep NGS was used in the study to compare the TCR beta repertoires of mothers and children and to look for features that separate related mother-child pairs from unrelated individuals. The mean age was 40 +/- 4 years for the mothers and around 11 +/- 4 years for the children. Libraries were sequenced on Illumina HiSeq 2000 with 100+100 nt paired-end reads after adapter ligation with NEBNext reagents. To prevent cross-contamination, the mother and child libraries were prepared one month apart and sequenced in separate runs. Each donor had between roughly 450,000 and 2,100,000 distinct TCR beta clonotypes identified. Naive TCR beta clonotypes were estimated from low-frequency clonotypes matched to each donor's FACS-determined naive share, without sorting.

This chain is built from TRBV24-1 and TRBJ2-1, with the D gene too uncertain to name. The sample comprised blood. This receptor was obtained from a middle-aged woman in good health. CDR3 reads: CATNEAGEANEQFF. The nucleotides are TGTGCCACCAATGAGGCTGGTGAAGCCAATGAGCAGTTCTTC.